This TCR beta chain emerged from a study of patients and donors after allogeneic stem cell transplantation. TCRdb processed the RT-PCR reads anew with MiXCR; each CDR3 protein has one entry. This sample carries hundreds of thousands of distinct CDR3 sequences, 16% of them seen once, and the ten largest clones take just over 7%. This clonotype appeared a few times. CDR1 is DFQATT and CDR2 is SNEGSKA in the germline V gene (reference sequence). With V trimmed by 6 bases and J by 2 bases, 11 bases remained unmatched. CDR3 length: 15 residues. This receptor was taken from a human donor who was either an allogeneic HSCT recipient or a stem cell or donor lymphocyte infusion donor (not recorded which). It is not recorded whose cells these are; they may come from a transplant donor. The sequenced sample consisted of blood, either unsorted or a sorted T cell fraction (not recorded which). This chain connects TRBV20-1 to TRBJ2-7, with 9 nucleotides matching TRBD1. Written as DNA, the CDR3 is TGCAGTGCCCAGAGCCGGGACAGGGCGCCCTACGAGCAGTACTTC. Its protein is CSAQSRDRAPYEQYF.